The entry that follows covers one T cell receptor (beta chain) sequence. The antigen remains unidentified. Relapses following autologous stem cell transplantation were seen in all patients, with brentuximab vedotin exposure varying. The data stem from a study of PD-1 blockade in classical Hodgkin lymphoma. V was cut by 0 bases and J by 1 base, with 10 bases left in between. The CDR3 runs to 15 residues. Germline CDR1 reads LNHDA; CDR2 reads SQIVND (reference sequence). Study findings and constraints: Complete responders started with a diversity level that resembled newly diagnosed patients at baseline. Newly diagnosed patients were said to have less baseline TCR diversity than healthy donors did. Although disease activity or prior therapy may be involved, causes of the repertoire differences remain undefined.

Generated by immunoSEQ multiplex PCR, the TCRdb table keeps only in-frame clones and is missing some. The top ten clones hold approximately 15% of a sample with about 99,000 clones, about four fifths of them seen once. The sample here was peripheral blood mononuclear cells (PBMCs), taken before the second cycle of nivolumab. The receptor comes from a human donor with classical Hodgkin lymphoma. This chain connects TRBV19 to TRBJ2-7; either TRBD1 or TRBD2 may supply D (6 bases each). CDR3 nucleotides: TGTGCCAGTAGTATAGACGGGGGCCTTTCCTACGAGCAGTACTTC. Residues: CASSIDGGLSYEQYF. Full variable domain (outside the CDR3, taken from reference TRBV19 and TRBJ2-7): DGGITQSPKYLFRKEGQNVTLSCEQNLNHDAMYWYRQDPGQGLRLIYYSQIVNDFQKGDIAEGYSVSREKKESFPLTVTSAQKNPTAFYLCASSIDGGLSYEQYFGPGTRLTVT.